The next 9 T cell receptor beta chains were all read from a single sample in a study of early T cells in non-severe SARS-CoV-2 infection. From the 5' RACE reads, TCRdb called clonotypes with MiXCR, one entry per CDR3 protein. The table has 85,000 to 100,000 distinct CDR3 sequences, around 14% seen once. The sample taken for sequencing was whole blood. The origin of the receptors is an adult who was a healthcare worker with PCR-confirmed SARS-CoV-2 infection or an uninfected control (not recorded which).

This clonotype was recorded at least ten times. The chain recombines TRBV12-3 or TRBV12-4 with TRBJ2-3; D ambiguous. The CDR3 runs to 13 residues. The V gene lost 1 base and the J gene lost 2 bases, with 4 bases spanning the gap. CDR3 coding DNA: TGTGCCAGCAGTTTAGGCGCCACAGATACGCAGTATTTT. Its protein is CASSLGATDTQYF.

V usage is TRBV12-3 or TRBV12-4 and J usage is TRBJ1-2, with a tentative D call TRBD1 (5 bases). Trimming took 4 bases from V and 4 from J, leaving 10 bases between them. The CDR3 consists of 13 residues. The CDR3 region is CASSSDSFYGYTF. CDR3 sequence (DNA): TGTGCCAGCAGTTCCGACAGCTTCTATGGCTACACCTTC.

The V gene is TRBV6-1, the J gene TRBJ1-2, with no clear D. The CDR3 loop spans 13 amino acids. Germline CDR1 is MNHNS and CDR2 is SASEGT. Trimming cost V 6 bases and J 3 bases, with 11 bases left between them. CDR3 region: CASRDLSHYGYTF. The CDR3 DNA follows: TGTGCCAGCAGGGACCTTTCTCACTATGGCTACACCTTC.

The sample holds many counts of this clonotype. This sequence joins TRBV27 and TRBJ2-7; TRBD1 matches 7 bases. Losses at the gene ends were 5 bases for V and 3 bases for J; bases not matched to a gene: 7. CDR1 and CDR2 (germline): MNHEY, SMNVEV (reference sequence). There are 14 residues in the CDR3. Here the CDR3 reads CASSPAGGVYEQYF. The CDR3, as DNA: TGTGCCAGCAGTCCGGCAGGGGGTGTCTACGAGCAGTACTTC.

The chain uses TRBV29-1 and TRBJ1-2, with 7 bases aligning to TRBD1. Germline CDR1 and CDR2: SQVTM and ANQGSEA. The CDR3 contains 14 residues. The ends lost 7 bases at V and 0 bases at J; junction bases unmatched: 8. The CDR3: CSATPGTANYGYTF. The CDR3 DNA sequence: TGCAGCGCAACTCCGGGGACAGCTAACTATGGCTACACCTTC.

This clonotype was detected a few times. This sequence joins TRBV5-5 and TRBJ1-1, with D maybe TRBD1 (5 bases). This CDR3 is built from 15 residues. Looked up from germline, CDR1 is SGHKS and CDR2 is YYEKEE (reference sequence). The V and J ends lost 4 bases and 8 bases respectively, with 21 bases between them. DNA of the CDR3: TGTGCCAGCAGCAATTACGGGGCAGGAAAGGGAGAAGCTTTCTTT. Protein sequence: CASSNYGAGKGEAFF.

This clonotype was counted ten times or more. This chain uses TRBV5-6 with TRBJ1-6; no definite D call. Germline CDR1 reads SGHDT; CDR2 reads YYEEEE. The CDR3 is 14 amino acids. Between the trimmed V and J ends, which lost 4 bases and 5 bases, there was a span of 10 bases. The CDR3 nucleotides read TGTGCCAGCAGCGGATACATGAATAATTCACCCCTCCACTTT. It specifies CASSGYMNNSPLHF. Full variable domain (rest looked up from reference TRBV5-6 and TRBJ1-6): DAGVTQSPTHLIKTRGQQVTLRCSPKSGHDTVSWYQQALGQGPQFIFQYYEEEERQRGNFPDRFSGHQFPNYSSELNVNALLLGDSALYLCASSGYMNNSPLHFGNGTRLTVT.

The chain combines TRBV7-9 with TRBJ2-3, with no clear D. Germline CDR1 SEHNR, CDR2 FQNEAQ (reference sequence). Trimming shortened V by 9 bases and J by 7 bases, and 8 bases separated the two germline ends. The CDR3 loop spans 10 amino acids. This CDR3 reads CASQPNTQYF. CDR3 DNA: TGTGCCAGTCAACCCAATACGCAGTATTTT. Combining the CDR3 with reference TRBV7-9 and TRBJ2-3 gives the whole variable domain DTGVSQNPRHKITKRGQNVTFRCDPISEHNRLYWYRQTLGQGPEFLTYFQNEAQLEKSRLLSDRFSAERPKGSFSTLEIQRTEQGDSAMYLCASQPNTQYFGPGTRLTVL.

This sequence joins TRBV5-1 and TRBJ1-2, with D uncertain. Germline V lookup: CDR1 SGHRS, CDR2 YFSETQ. V shed 0 bases and J shed 4 bases, with 16 bases lying between them. The CDR3 totals 16 residues. The CDR3 DNA reads as TGCGCCAGCAGCTTGGCTCTAAGCGGGCGCGGCTATGGCTACACCTTC. Protein: CASSLALSGRGYGYTF.